This entry lists 26 T cell receptor beta chains sequenced from one sample in a study of CD8+ T cells in alopecia areata. cDNA serving as the sequencing template came from extracted, reverse transcribed RNA. Profiling relied on immunoSEQ multiplex PCR, and the TCRdb table lists in-frame clones only, not all of them. This table has under 200,000 clones, 50% to 65% appearing once. Treatment specified: oral pan-JAK inhibitor, 5-10 mg twice daily. The source was CD4+ T cells sorted from blood, collected at week 24, from a patient treated with tofacitinib. These TCRs come from a human donor with alopecia areata.

The chain uses TRBV29-1 and TRBJ1-2, with 7 bases matching TRBD1. CDR1 SQVTM and CDR2 ANQGSEA come from the germline V gene. The CDR3 length is 10 residues. J lost 7 bases, V lost 8 bases, and 4 bases had no gene match. As DNA, the CDR3 is TGCAGCTCGTCAGGGGGTGGCTACACCTTC. It translates to CSSSGGGYTF.

The chain combines TRBV29-1 with TRBJ2-5; TRBD2 agrees at 8 bases. The CDR3 has 15 residues. Trimming took 4 bases from V and 5 from J; bases not matched to a gene: 12. CDR1 SQVTM and CDR2 ANQGSEA come from the germline V gene. DNA of the CDR3: TGCAGCGTTGTTGACGGGGGGGTCTGGCTGGAGACCCAGTACTTC. The encoded protein is CSVVDGGVWLETQYF.

In its sample, this clone was seen a few times. The V and J genes are TRBV6-5 and TRBJ2-7, with TRBD2 as a possible D gene (5 bases). The V end lost 4 bases, the J end lost 3 bases, and 13 bases lay between the germline ends. The CDR3 contains 14 residues. Per germline, CDR1 MNHEY and CDR2 SVGAGI. The CDR3 loop is CASSWTGNSYEQYF. The CDR3 bases are TGTGCCAGCAGTTGGACGGGGAATAGCTACGAGCAGTACTTC.

This clone appeared once. The CDR3 loop reads CASSLEPGSVSPLHF. The CDR3 DNA sequence: TGTGCCAGCAGCTTAGAGCCGGGAAGTGTTTCACCCCTCCACTTT. The V call is TRBV11-2, the J call TRBJ1-6; D is undetermined. The CDR3 length is 15 residues. V lost 0 bases and J lost 9, with 12 bases in between. Germline lookup yields CDR1 SGHAT and CDR2 FQNNGV.

This clone occurred a few times. V is TRBV6-5 and J is TRBJ2-2, with D possibly being TRBD2 (7 bases). Germline loops: CDR1 MNHEY, CDR2 SVGAGI. The CDR3 is made up of 16 amino acids. Trimming took 3 bases from V and 4 from J, leaving 15 bases between them. CDR3 residues: CASSYRGGQGTGELFF. CDR3 DNA: TGTGCCAGCAGTTATAGGGGGGGCCAGGGCACCGGGGAGCTGTTTTTT.

This clone was counted between two and nine times. The V gene is TRBV7-9, the J gene TRBJ2-3; D unclear. The V end lost 1 base, the J end lost 5 bases, and 1 base lay between the germline ends. Per germline, CDR1 SEHNR and CDR2 FQNEAQ (reference sequence). The CDR3 is 11 residues long. In DNA form, the CDR3 reads TGTGCCAGCAGCTTAGAAGATACGCAGTATTTT. Residues: CASSLEDTQYF.

The rearrangement links TRBV2 to TRBJ2-5, with 7 bases matching TRBD2. Looked up from germline, CDR1 is SNHLY and CDR2 is FYNNEI. The CDR3 consists of 13 residues. The V and J ends lost 6 bases and 6 bases, in that order; junction bases with no gene match: 7. The DNA of the CDR3 is TGTGCCAGCAGGGGGGAGGGGTTGAAGACCCAGTACTTC. As protein: CASRGEGLKTQYF.

This clone was detected a few times. The chain has TRBV30 and TRBJ2-2; D tentatively fits TRBD1 or TRBD2 (5 bases each). In germline, CDR1 is GTSNPN, CDR2 SVGIG (reference sequence). The CDR3 runs 15 residues. The ends were cut back, 2 bases at V and 3 bases at J, with 13 bases in the middle. CDR3 residues: CAWSLKGTDTGELFF. The CDR3 DNA reads TGTGCCTGGAGTTTGAAGGGGACGGACACCGGGGAGCTGTTTTTT.

Worth noting for this clone: The same CDR3 arises from other DNA sequences in this sample as well. The CDR3 DNA follows: TGTGCCAGCAGCGGACCCGGGAATGAGCAGTTCTTC. It encodes CASSGPGNEQFF. V and J are TRBV2 and TRBJ2-1; D ambiguous. CDR3 size: 12 residues. The ends were cut back, 6 bases at V and 7 bases at J, with 10 bases in the middle. Germline CDR1 reads SNHLY; CDR2 reads FYNNEI.

This chain joins TRBV29-1 and TRBJ2-6; 10 nucleotides match TRBD1. V shed 2 bases, J shed 2 bases, and the junction held 6 bases outside the gene matches. Germline lookup yields CDR1 SQVTM and CDR2 ANQGSEA. The CDR3 runs 17 residues. The CDR3 is CSVEYVTGGAGANVLTF. The CDR3 DNA sequence: TGCAGCGTTGAATACGTGACAGGGGGCGCTGGGGCCAACGTCCTGACTTTC.

The chain uses TRBV5-1 and TRBJ1-1, with 7 bases that match TRBD1. Unmatched junction bases numbered 7, after V lost 6 bases and J lost 5 bases. Germline CDR1 and CDR2: SGHRS and YFSETQ. CDR3 size: 13 residues. CDR3 region: CASTIGTETEAFF. The CDR3 bases are TGCGCCAGCACCATAGGGACAGAGACTGAAGCTTTCTTT.

This clone turned up a few times. The chain has TRBV15 and TRBJ2-6; D gene ambiguous. The germline V and J ends were trimmed by 2 bases and 0 bases, with 11 bases remaining between them. This CDR3 has 17 amino acids. In germline, CDR1 is LNHNV, CDR2 YYDKDF (reference sequence). This CDR3 reads CATSRTVGDSGANVLTF. The CDR3 nucleotides are TGTGCCACCAGCAGAACAGTCGGAGACTCTGGGGCCAACGTCCTGACTTTC.

This clone was seen only a few times. The chain has TRBV30 and TRBJ1-5; D uncertain. V lost 0 bases, J lost 3 bases, and 9 bases lay in between. The CDR3 consists of 14 residues. CDR1 is GTSNPN and CDR2 is SVGIG in the germline V gene (reference sequence). The CDR3 protein is CAWSVPGYNQPQHF. CDR3 DNA: TGTGCCTGGAGTGTACCTGGGTACAATCAGCCCCAGCATTTT.

The chain combines TRBV11-2 with TRBJ2-3, with TRBD2 matching 9 bases. Trimming at V came to 0 bases and at J to 7 bases, leaving 11 bases not matched to a gene. This CDR3 spans 17 amino acids. Germline CDR1 reads SGHAT; CDR2 reads FQNNGV. CDR3 nucleotide sequence: TGTGCCAGCAGCTTAGATCGGGCGCGGGGGGGCAGAAATACGCAGTATTTT. This sequence encodes CASSLDRARGGRNTQYF.

The V call is TRBV4-2, the J call TRBJ2-3; D is undetermined. Germline V gene data show CDR1 as LGHNA and CDR2 as YNFKEQ. CDR3 length: 15 residues. V lost 0 bases and J lost 1, with 8 bases in between. CDR3 coding DNA: TGTGCCAGCAGCCAAGAGGCGGTCGGCACAGATACGCAGTATTTT. It codes for CASSQEAVGTDTQYF.

The CDR3 region has the DNA TGCAGCGCTGGGACAGTTATGAACACTGAAGCTTTCTTT. It specifies CSAGTVMNTEAFF. The gene calls are TRBV29-1 and TRBJ1-1, with 7 bases fitting TRBD1. CDR1 is SQVTM, CDR2 ANQGSEA, per germline. The length of the CDR3 is 13 residues. Losses at the gene ends were 7 bases for V and 0 bases for J; bases not matched to a gene: 5. The whole variable domain, remainder taken from reference TRBV29-1 and TRBJ1-1, is SAVISQKPSRDICQRGTSLTIQCQVDSQVTMMFWYRQQPGQSLTLIATANQGSEATYESGFVIDKFPISRPNLTFSTLTVSNMSPEDSSIYLCSAGTVMNTEAFFGQGTRLTVV.

DNA of the CDR3: TGTGCCAGCAGTCCCTTCCGAGTGGGCTATGGCTACACCTTC. It codes for CASSPFRVGYGYTF. The J gene is TRBJ1-2, the V gene TRBV27, with D hard to call. The V gene's germline CDR1 is MNHEY and CDR2 SMNVEV (reference sequence). With 5 bases removed from V and 4 bases from J, the gap between germline ends came to 14 bases. The CDR3 contains 14 residues.

This clone was counted between two and nine times. V is TRBV19 and J is TRBJ1-1; possibly TRBD1 for D (5 bases). Trimming shortened V by 0 bases and J by 4 bases, and 9 bases separated the two germline ends. Germline CDR1 reads LNHDA; CDR2 reads SQIVND (reference sequence). The CDR3 totals 14 residues. CDR3 in amino acids: CASSIDRGGTEAFF. CDR3 DNA sequence: TGTGCCAGTAGTATAGATAGGGGAGGCACTGAAGCTTTCTTT.

This clone was seen a single time. V usage is TRBV27 and J usage is TRBJ2-7; 9 bases are a match to TRBD1. This CDR3 has 12 amino acids. The germline gives CDR1 MNHEY, CDR2 SMNVEV (reference sequence). V was clipped by 7 bases and J by 6 bases; unmatched bases: 4. The CDR3 region has the DNA TGTGCCAGCACCACAGGGGGCGGCGAGCAGTACTTC. Protein: CASTTGGGEQYF.

The chain is built from TRBV30 and TRBJ2-7, with TRBD1 as a possible D gene (5 bases). The CDR3 length is 11 residues. Deletions cut 6 bases from V and 5 bases from J, with 11 bases between. Germline loops: CDR1 GTSNPN, CDR2 SVGIG (reference sequence). DNA of the CDR3: TGTGCCTGCACGCCAGGGAACGAGCAGTACTTC. Translation: CACTPGNEQYF.

The CDR3 reads CASSLAGTGVYNEQFF. The DNA for the CDR3 is TGCGCCAGCAGCTTGGCCGGGACAGGGGTCTACAATGAGCAGTTCTTC. The chain couples TRBV5-1 to TRBJ2-1, with 10 bases matching TRBD1. This CDR3 is built from 16 residues. Germline V CDR1 and CDR2: SGHRS, YFSETQ. Trimming at V came to 0 bases and at J to 3 bases, leaving 3 bases not matched to a gene.

This clone occurred a few times. In the same sample, other DNA sequences code for this CDR3. The V and J genes are TRBV29-1 and TRBJ2-7; a weak D match, TRBD2 (6 bases). The CDR3 is made up of 11 amino acids. The germline CDR1 and CDR2 sequences are SQVTM and ANQGSEA. Trimming removed 7 bases at V and 0 bases at J, with 7 bases between. The CDR3 region has the DNA TGCAGCGCCGGGAGCTCCTACGAGCAGTACTTC. It codes for CSAGSSYEQYF.

This chain connects TRBV2 to TRBJ2-2, with D perhaps TRBD2 (7 bases). Germline lookup yields CDR1 SNHLY and CDR2 FYNNEI. The ends were cut back, 5 bases at V and 1 base at J, with 14 bases in the middle. The CDR3 extends over 16 amino acids. The CDR3 reads CASSTQGGGNTGELFF. CDR3 sequence (DNA): TGTGCCAGCAGTACCCAGGGAGGGGGGAACACCGGGGAGCTGTTTTTT.

The chain is built from TRBV2 and TRBJ2-5; 8 bases fit TRBD2. CDR1 is SNHLY, CDR2 FYNNEI, per germline. J was trimmed by 1 base and V by 6 bases; bases with no gene match: 7. There are 15 residues in the CDR3. The CDR3 loop is CASRKGRGAQETQYF. The CDR3 DNA follows: TGTGCCAGCAGAAAGGGGCGGGGGGCCCAAGAGACCCAGTACTTC.

V and J are TRBV29-1 and TRBJ2-2; no clear D gene. The CDR3 covers 14 residues. Trimming stripped 1 base from V and 5 bases from J, with 11 bases between. Germline values: CDR1 SQVTM, CDR2 ANQGSEA. The CDR3 bases are TGCAGCGTTGAAGTTCAGTTAAGAACCGGGGAGCTGTTTTTT. Protein sequence: CSVEVQLRTGELFF.

This CDR3 reads CASIRRGPSTDTQYF. The CDR3 bases are TGTGCCAGCATTCGCAGGGGACCCAGCACAGATACGCAGTATTTT. This sequence joins TRBV2 and TRBJ2-3; possible D gene TRBD1, 6 bases. V was clipped by 7 bases and J by 0 bases, with 14 bases between them. Germline V gene lookup returns CDR1 SNHLY and CDR2 FYNNEI. This CDR3 contains 15 residues.